Listed here are 14 T cell receptor beta chains from one sample, sequenced in a study of blood T cell repertoires in COVID-19. Sequenced by immunoSEQ multiplex PCR; TCRdb stores in-frame clones only, minus some. The sample contains about 200,000 clones, roughly 78% of which appear only once. The material sequenced was peripheral blood. The receptors originated from a woman aged 40 to 55 with acute or convalescent COVID-19.

The CDR3 loop is CASSARAGQGMTGELFF. The CDR3 nucleotides are TGTGCCAGCAGTGCCCGCGCGGGACAGGGGATGACCGGGGAGCTGTTTTTT. V is TRBV6-1 and J is TRBJ2-2, with 10 bases that match TRBD1. The ends lost 4 bases at V and 5 bases at J; junction bases unmatched: 10. CDR3 length: 17 amino acids. Germline V lookup: CDR1 MNHNS, CDR2 SASEGT.

This chain links TRBV27 with TRBJ2-7; D ambiguous. V was clipped by 3 bases and J by 0 bases, with 9 bases between them. This CDR3 is 14 amino acids long. CDR1 and CDR2 (germline): MNHEY, SMNVEV (reference sequence). The CDR3 nucleotides read TGTGCCAGCAGTTTGTCAGGCTACTCCTACGAGCAGTACTTC. Its translation: CASSLSGYSYEQYF.

V and J are TRBV9 and TRBJ2-7; TRBD1 matches at 7 bases. The V gene end was trimmed by 3 bases and the J gene end by 1 base; junction bases not matched to a gene: 7. The CDR3 has 15 residues. The germline V gene has CDR1 SGDLS and CDR2 YYNGEE. CDR3 in DNA: TGTGCCAGCAGCGGGGGGACAGCCCCTTCCTACGAGCAGTACTTC. This gives the protein CASSGGTAPSYEQYF.

V is TRBV18 and J is TRBJ2-7; TRBD2 aligns across 10 bases. Germline V CDR1 and CDR2: KGHSH, LQKENI. V lost 2 bases, J lost 5 bases, and 3 bases stayed unmatched. The CDR3 sequence is 14 residues long. CDR3 residues: CASSPSLAGDEQYF. The DNA of the CDR3 is TGTGCCAGCTCACCATCCCTAGCGGGGGACGAGCAGTACTTC.

The chain links TRBV12-5 to TRBJ2-3; D remains ambiguous. The CDR3 sequence is 12 residues long. Germline CDR1 and CDR2: LGHNT and FRNRAP. The V and J ends lost 1 base and 6 bases respectively, with 5 bases between them. The CDR3 loop reads CASGLGLDTQYF. The CDR3 DNA sequence: TGTGCTAGTGGTTTGGGGCTCGATACGCAGTATTTT.

The V and J genes are TRBV5-1 and TRBJ1-3; 10 positions agree with TRBD1. V trimming: 2 bases; J trimming: 0 bases; junction bases outside the gene matches: 11. This CDR3 region has 19 residues. Germline CDR1 reads SGHRS; CDR2 reads YFSETQ. Here the CDR3 reads CASSFLGTGVLNSGNTIYF. The DNA for the CDR3 is TGCGCCAGCAGCTTCCTTGGGACAGGGGTCCTCAACTCTGGAAACACCATATATTTT.

This clone appeared once. The chain combines TRBV6-2 or TRBV6-3 with TRBJ2-2, with 8 positions matching TRBD2. Germline V gene sequence: CDR1 MNHEY, CDR2 SVGEGT. V trimming: 1 base; J trimming: 5 bases; junction bases outside the gene matches: 3. The CDR3 has 15 residues. The CDR3 DNA reads as TGTGCCAGCAGTTACTGGCGGGAGGAAACCGGGGAGCTGTTTTTT. Translated: CASSYWREETGELFF.

This clone has more than one count but fewer than ten. This sequence joins TRBV12-3 or TRBV12-4 and TRBJ2-2; D might be TRBD2 (6 bases). Trimming pared 10 bases from V and 7 bases from J, leaving 13 bases between. The CDR3 totals 12 residues. CDR3 loop: CATRGGHGELFF. The CDR3 DNA follows: TGTGCCACAAGGGGAGGTCACGGGGAGCTGTTTTTT.

The J gene is TRBJ1-6, the V gene TRBV6-5; D not certain. Trimming removed 11 bases from V and 5 bases from J, with 10 bases in between. CDR3 length equals 12 residues. Germline CDR1 is MNHEY and CDR2 is SVGAGI. In DNA, the CDR3 is TGTGCCGGTCGGGAGAATAATTCACCCCTCCACTTT. Translation: CAGRENNSPLHF.

The genes are TRBV3-1 (or the pseudogene TRBV3-2) and TRBJ2-1, with a possible D match to TRBD1 (5 bases). CDR3 length equals 14 residues. CDR1 LGHDT and CDR2 YNNKEL come from the germline V gene (reference sequence). V lost 4 bases and J lost 7, with 14 bases in between. CDR3 nucleotide sequence: TGTGCCAGCAGCCGACTCCAGGGCGTAAATGAGCAGTTCTTC. This codes for CASSRLQGVNEQFF.

The chain combines TRBV2 with TRBJ1-2; TRBD1 aligns across 10 bases. J gave up 8 bases and V 8 bases, and 8 bases lay outside the gene matches. CDR1 and CDR2 from the germline V gene are SNHLY and FYNNEI. This CDR3 is 13 amino acids long. CDR3 sequence (DNA): TGTGCCAGCCTTGGAGGACAGGGGGGCGGCTACACCTTC. It translates to CASLGGQGGGYTF.

This sequence joins TRBV7-9 and TRBJ1-4, with TRBD1 identical over 9 bases. The V and J ends lost 5 bases and 8 bases, in that order; junction bases with no gene match: 12. CDR1 is SEHNR, CDR2 FQNEAQ, per germline (reference sequence). CDR3 length: 16 residues. The CDR3 here is CASSQRPGTGIEKLFF. As DNA, the CDR3 is TGTGCCAGCAGCCAAAGACCCGGGACAGGGATCGAAAAACTGTTTTTT.

The genes are TRBV6-1 and TRBJ1-2, with D perhaps TRBD1 (5 bases). V was trimmed by 1 base and J by 8 bases, leaving 17 bases between them. The CDR3 is 15 residues long. The germline gives CDR1 MNHNS, CDR2 SASEGT. This CDR3 is CASSEVPPGGYGYTF. In nucleotides, the CDR3 is TGTGCCAGCAGTGAAGTGCCCCCGGGGGGATACGGCTACACCTTC.

This chain connects TRBV2 to TRBJ1-1, with a weak D call TRBD1 (5 bases). The CDR3 spans 13 residues. The V gene lost 4 bases and the J gene lost 7 bases, with 13 bases spanning the gap. Germline CDR1 SNHLY, CDR2 FYNNEI. The CDR3 sequence is CASSVGGALEAFF. The DNA for the CDR3 is TGTGCCAGCAGTGTAGGAGGGGCCCTTGAAGCTTTCTTT.